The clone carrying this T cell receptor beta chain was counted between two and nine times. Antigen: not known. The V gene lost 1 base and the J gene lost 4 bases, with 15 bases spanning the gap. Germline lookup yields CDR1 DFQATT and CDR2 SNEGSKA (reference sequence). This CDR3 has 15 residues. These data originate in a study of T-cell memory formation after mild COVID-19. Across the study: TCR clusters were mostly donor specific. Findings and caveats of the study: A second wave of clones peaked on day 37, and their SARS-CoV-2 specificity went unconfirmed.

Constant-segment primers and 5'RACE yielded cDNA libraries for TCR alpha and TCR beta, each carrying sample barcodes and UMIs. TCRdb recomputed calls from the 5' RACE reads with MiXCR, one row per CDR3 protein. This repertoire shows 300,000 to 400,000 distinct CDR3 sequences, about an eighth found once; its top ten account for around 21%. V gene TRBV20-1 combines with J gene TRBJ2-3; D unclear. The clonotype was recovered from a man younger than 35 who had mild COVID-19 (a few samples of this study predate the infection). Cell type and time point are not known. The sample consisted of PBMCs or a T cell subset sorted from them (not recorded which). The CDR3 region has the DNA TGCAGTGCTAGAGTGGGTAGCTGGAGCTCAGATACGCAGTATTTT. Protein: CSARVGSWSSDTQYF.